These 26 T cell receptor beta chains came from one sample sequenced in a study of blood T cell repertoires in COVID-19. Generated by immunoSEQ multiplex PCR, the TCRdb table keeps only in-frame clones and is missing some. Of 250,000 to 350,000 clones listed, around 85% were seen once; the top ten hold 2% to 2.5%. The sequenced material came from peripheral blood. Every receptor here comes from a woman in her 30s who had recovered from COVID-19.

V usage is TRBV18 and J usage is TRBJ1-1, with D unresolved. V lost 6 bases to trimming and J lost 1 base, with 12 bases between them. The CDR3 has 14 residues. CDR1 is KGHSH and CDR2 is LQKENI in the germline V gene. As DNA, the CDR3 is TGTGCCAGCTCGCTCCTAGAGGCGAACACTGAAGCTTTCTTT. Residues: CASSLLEANTEAFF. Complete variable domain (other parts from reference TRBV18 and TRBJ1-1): NAGVMQNPRHLVRRRGQEARLRCSPMKGHSHVYWYRQLPEEGLKFMVYLQKENIIDESGMPKERFSAEFPKEGPSILRIQQVVRGDSAAYFCASSLLEANTEAFFGQGTRLTVV.

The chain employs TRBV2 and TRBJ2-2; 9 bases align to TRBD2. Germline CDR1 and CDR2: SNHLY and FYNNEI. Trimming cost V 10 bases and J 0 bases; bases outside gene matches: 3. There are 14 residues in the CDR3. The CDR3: CATSSGTNTGELFF. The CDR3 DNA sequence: TGTGCCACCTCTAGCGGGACGAACACCGGGGAGCTGTTTTTT.

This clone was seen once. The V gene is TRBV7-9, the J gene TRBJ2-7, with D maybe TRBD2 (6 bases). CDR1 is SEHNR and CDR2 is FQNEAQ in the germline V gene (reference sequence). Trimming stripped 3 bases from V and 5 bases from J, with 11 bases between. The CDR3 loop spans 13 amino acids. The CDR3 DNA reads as TGTGCCAGCAGCTTGACTAGGCTCGACGAGCAGTACTTC. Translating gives CASSLTRLDEQYF.

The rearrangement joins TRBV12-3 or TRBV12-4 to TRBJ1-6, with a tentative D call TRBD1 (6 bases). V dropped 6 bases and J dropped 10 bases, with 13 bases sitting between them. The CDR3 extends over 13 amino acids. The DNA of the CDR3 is TGTGCCAGCAGCAGACAGGCCCCCTCACCCCTCCACTTT. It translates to CASSRQAPSPLHF.

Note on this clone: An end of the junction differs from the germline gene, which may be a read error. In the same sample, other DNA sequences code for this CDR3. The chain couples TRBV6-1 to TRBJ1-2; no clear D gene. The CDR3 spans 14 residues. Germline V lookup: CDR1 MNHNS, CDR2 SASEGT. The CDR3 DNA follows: TGTGCCAGCAGTGAAGGGAATCGGGATTCGGGCTACACTTTC. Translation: CASSEGNRDSGYTF.

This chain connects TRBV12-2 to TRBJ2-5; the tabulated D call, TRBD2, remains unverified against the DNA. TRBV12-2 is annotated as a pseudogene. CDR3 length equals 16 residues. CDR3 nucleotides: TGTGCAAGTCGCCCCCGACTAGCGGGGGATCTGGAGACCCAGTACTTC. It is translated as CASRPRLAGDLETQYF.

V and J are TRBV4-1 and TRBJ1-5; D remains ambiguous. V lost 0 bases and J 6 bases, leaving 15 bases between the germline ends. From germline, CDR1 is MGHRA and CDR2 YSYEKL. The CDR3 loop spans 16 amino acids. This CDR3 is CASSQDLSALSQPQHF. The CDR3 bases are TGCGCCAGCAGCCAAGATCTATCCGCCTTAAGTCAGCCCCAGCATTTT.

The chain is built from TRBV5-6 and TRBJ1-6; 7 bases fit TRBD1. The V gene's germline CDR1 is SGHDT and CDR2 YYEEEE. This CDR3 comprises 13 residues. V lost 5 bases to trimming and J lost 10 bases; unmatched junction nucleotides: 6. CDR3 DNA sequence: TGTGCCAGCAGTCTGACAGGGAAATCACCCCTCCACTTT. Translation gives CASSLTGKSPLHF.

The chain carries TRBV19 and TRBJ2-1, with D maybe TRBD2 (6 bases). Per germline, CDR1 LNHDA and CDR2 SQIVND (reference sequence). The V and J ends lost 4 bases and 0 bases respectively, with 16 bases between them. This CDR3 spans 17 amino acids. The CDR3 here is CASSSAGTLGSYNEQFF. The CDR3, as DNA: TGTGCCAGTAGTAGTGCCGGGACTTTGGGCTCCTACAATGAGCAGTTCTTC.

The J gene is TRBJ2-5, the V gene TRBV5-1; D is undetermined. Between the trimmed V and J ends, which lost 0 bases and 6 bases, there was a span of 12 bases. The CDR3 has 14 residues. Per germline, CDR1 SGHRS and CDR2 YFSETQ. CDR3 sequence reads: CASSLGALGQTQYF. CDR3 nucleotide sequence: TGCGCCAGCAGCTTGGGGGCCCTTGGGCAGACCCAGTACTTC.

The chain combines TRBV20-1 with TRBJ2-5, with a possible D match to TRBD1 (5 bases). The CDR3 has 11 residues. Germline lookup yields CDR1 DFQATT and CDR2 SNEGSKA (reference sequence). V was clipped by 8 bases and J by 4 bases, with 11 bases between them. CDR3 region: CSRRQRETQYF. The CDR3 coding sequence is TGCAGTCGGCGACAGAGAGAGACCCAGTACTTC.

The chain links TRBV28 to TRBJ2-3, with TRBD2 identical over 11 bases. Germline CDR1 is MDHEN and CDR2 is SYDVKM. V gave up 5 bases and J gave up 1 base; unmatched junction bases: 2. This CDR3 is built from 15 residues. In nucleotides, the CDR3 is TGTGCCAGCAGTCGTAGCGGGAGGGGCACAGATACGCAGTATTTT. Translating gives CASSRSGRGTDTQYF.

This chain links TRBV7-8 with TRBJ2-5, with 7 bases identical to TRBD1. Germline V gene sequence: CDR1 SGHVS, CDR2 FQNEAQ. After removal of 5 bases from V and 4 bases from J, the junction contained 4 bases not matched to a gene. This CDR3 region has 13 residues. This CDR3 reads CASSPPGGETQYF. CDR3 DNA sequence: TGTGCCAGCAGCCCCCCAGGGGGAGAGACCCAGTACTTC.

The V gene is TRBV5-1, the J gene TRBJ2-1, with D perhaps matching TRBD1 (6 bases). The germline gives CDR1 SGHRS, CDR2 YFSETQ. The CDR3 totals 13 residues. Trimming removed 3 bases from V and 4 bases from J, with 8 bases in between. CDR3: CASSSDSYNEQFF. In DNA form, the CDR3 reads TGCGCCAGCAGCTCGGACAGTTACAATGAGCAGTTCTTC.

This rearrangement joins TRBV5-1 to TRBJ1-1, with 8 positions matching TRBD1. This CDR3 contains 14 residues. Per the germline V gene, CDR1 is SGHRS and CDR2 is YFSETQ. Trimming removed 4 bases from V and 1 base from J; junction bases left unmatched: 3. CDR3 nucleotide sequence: TGCGCCAGCAGCGACGACAGGGGGAACACTGAAGCTTTCTTT. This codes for CASSDDRGNTEAFF.

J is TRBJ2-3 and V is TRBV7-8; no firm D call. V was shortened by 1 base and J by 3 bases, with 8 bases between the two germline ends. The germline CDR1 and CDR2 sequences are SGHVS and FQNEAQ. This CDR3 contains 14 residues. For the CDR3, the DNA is TGTGCCAGCAGCTTAGGGCCGAAAACAGATACGCAGTATTTT. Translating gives CASSLGPKTDTQYF.

The CDR3 nucleotides are TGTGCCAGCAGTACACTGGGACAGGGTTACAATCAGCCCCAGCATTTT. It translates to CASSTLGQGYNQPQHF. This sequence joins TRBV6-4 and TRBJ1-5, with 9 nucleotides matching TRBD1. The germline CDR1 and CDR2 sequences are MRHNA and SNTAGT. With V trimmed by 5 bases and J by 3 bases, 8 bases remained unmatched. The CDR3 is 16 amino acids.

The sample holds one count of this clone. CDR3 protein: CASSPPGLAGYAIQYF. DNA of the CDR3: TGTGCCAGCTCACCACCGGGACTAGCGGGGTACGCCATTCAGTACTTC. This rearrangement joins TRBV18 to TRBJ2-4; TRBD2 matches 13 bases. V was pared by 0 bases and J by 9 bases, with 5 bases of the junction left unmatched. This CDR3 has 16 amino acids. Germline values: CDR1 KGHSH, CDR2 LQKENI.

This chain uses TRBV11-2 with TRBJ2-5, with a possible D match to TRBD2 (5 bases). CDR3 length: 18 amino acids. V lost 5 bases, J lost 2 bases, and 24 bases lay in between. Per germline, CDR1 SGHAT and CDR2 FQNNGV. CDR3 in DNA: TGTGCCAGCAGCCAGCGGTTGGAGCCCCGCTGGGCTCAAGAGACCCAGTACTTC. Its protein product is CASSQRLEPRWAQETQYF.

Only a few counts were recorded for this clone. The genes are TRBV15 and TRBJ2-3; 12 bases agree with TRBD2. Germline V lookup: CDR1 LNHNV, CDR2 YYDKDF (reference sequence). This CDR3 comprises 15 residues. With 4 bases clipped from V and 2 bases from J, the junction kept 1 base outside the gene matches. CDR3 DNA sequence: TGTGCCACCAGCACTAGCGGGGGGGCCACAGATACGCAGTATTTT. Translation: CATSTSGGATDTQYF.

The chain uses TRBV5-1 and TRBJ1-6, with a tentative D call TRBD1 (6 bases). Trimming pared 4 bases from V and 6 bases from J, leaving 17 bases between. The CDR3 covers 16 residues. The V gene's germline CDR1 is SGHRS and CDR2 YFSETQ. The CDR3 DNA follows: TGCGCCAGCAGCCTTGGTAACCGGGGGGCTAATTCACCCCTCCACTTT. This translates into CASSLGNRGANSPLHF. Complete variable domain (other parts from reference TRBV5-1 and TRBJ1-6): KAGVTQTPRYLIKTRGQQVTLSCSPISGHRSVSWYQQTPGQGLQFLFEYFSETQRNKGNFPGRFSGRQFSNSRSEMNVSTLELGDSALYLCASSLGNRGANSPLHFGNGTRLTVT.

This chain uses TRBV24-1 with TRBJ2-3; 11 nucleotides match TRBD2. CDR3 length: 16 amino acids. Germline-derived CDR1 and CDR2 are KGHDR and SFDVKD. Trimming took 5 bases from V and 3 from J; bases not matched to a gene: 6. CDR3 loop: CATSGVTSGRTDTQYF. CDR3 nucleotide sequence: TGTGCCACCAGTGGGGTAACTAGCGGGAGAACAGATACGCAGTATTTT.

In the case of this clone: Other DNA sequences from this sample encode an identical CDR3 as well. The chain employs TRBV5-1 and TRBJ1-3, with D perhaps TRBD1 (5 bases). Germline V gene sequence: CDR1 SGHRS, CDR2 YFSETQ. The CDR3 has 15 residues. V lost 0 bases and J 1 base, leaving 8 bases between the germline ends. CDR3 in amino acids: CASSLAGGSGNTIYF. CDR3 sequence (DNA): TGCGCCAGCAGCTTGGCCGGGGGATCTGGAAACACCATATATTTT.

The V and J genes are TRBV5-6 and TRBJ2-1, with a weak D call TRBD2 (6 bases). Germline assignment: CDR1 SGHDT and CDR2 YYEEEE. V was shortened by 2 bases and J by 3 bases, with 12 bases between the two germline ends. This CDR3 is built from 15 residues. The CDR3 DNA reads TGTGCCAGCAGCTTCGTGGGGGGTAACTACAATGAGCAGTTCTTC. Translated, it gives CASSFVGGNYNEQFF.

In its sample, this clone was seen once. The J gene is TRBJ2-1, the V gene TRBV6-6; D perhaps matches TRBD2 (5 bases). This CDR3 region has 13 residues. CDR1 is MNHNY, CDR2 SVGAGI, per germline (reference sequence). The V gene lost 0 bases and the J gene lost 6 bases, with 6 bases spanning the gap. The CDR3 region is CASSYSAGNEQFF. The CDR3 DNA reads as TGTGCCAGCAGTTACTCGGCGGGCAATGAGCAGTTCTTC.

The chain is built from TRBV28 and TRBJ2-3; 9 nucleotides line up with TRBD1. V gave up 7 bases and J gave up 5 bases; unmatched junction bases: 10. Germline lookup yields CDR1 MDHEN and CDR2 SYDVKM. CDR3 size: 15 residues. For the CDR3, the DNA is TGTGCCAGCACTTCCTCGGGACAGGGTAAAGATACGCAGTATTTT. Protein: CASTSSGQGKDTQYF.